This TCR beta chain emerged from a study of T cells in localized non-small cell lung cancer. About this clone itself: What it binds is not known.

Study-wide results and caveats: There was higher T cell clonality in uninvolved adjacent lung than in tumor, and it was highest there.

Repertoires were generated with immunoSEQ multiplex PCR, while TCRdb's copy carries only in-frame clones and drops some. There are approximately 64,000 clones in the sample; almost 90% occur only once, and 1.5% to 2% lies in the top ten. V shed 6 bases and J shed 4 bases, with 12 bases lying between them. CDR3 length: 13 residues. Germline V lookup: CDR1 MNHEY, CDR2 SVGAGI. This specimen was peripheral blood, taken before any cancer treatment. The chain carries TRBV6-5 and TRBJ1-2, with D unresolved. The clonotype was recovered from a woman aged 35-70 years with stage I lung adenocarcinoma. This chain's CDR3 is CASSSQIGYGYTF. The DNA for the CDR3 is TGTGCCAGCAGCTCCCAAATCGGCTATGGCTACACCTTC.